This T cell receptor (beta chain) was sequenced for a study of blood T cells in healthy people across ages. Study results and caveats: It was the long-lived donors that had more naive CD4+ cells and higher diversity than aged donors. Roughly linear declines in TCR beta diversity per million T cells occurred with age.

A second PCR, run for about 6 to 11 cycles, used a sample-barcoded 5' primer plus a J-beta primer mix. Researchers report that a template-switch adaptor with 12 random nucleotides tagged each cDNA molecule. TCRdb re-analysed the 5' RACE reads in MiXCR, keeping a single row per CDR3 protein. The sample yields about 1.4 million distinct CDR3 sequences, approximately 59% seen once. Per sample, no less than 5 micrograms of total RNA were extracted. To note about this clonotype: The target antigen is unknown. A read error may account for a junction end that differs from germline.

Germline CDR1 is LGHNA and CDR2 is YSLEER. This CDR3 has 17 residues. The material sequenced was blood. The receptor comes from a man aged 18-30 years in good health. This chain uses TRBV4-3 with TRBJ2-7, with TRBD2 as a possible D gene (5 bases). CDR3 region: CASSLSPFQAESYEQYF. The CDR3 bases are TGCGCCAGCAGCCTCAGTCCCTTCCAAGCGGAGTCCTACGAGCAGTACTTT.